The 17 T cell receptor beta chains presented below share a single source sample, sequenced in a study of T cell responses to AZD1222 COVID-19 vaccine. Clones were sequenced by immunoSEQ multiplex PCR, and TCRdb holds only the in-frame ones, with some missing. The table has tens of thousands of clones, roughly 88% seen once. The sample here was peripheral blood, taken 28 days after the second AZD1222 dose. Every receptor here comes from an adult who received the AZD1222 COVID-19 vaccine.

The CDR3 DNA reads TGCGCCAGCAGGGCGGGGACAGGGGGTATAGACACTGAAGCTTTCTTT. Its translation is CASRAGTGGIDTEAFF. The V call is TRBV4-3, the J call TRBJ1-1, with TRBD1 matching 11 bases. CDR1 is LGHNA, CDR2 YSLEER, per germline. CDR3 length: 16 amino acids. V lost 6 bases, J lost 3 bases, and 9 bases stayed unmatched.

The rearrangement uses TRBV6-1 and TRBJ1-1; possibly TRBD1 for D (6 bases). V lost 6 bases to trimming and J lost 7 bases, with 24 bases between them. CDR3 size: 16 residues. Germline V gives CDR1 MNHNS, CDR2 SASEGT. Written as DNA, the CDR3 is TGTGCCAGCAGCGAACCCGGCCGGACAGTTTTGGATGAAGCTTTCTTT. This translates into CASSEPGRTVLDEAFF.

The chain combines TRBV5-5 with TRBJ2-7, with D uncertain. The germline V gene encodes CDR1 SGHKS and CDR2 YYEKEE (reference sequence). V dropped 0 bases and J dropped 0 bases, with 7 bases sitting between them. The CDR3 totals 14 residues. The CDR3 DNA sequence: TGTGCCAGCAGCTTGGACACGGACTCCTACGAGCAGTACTTC. It yields the protein CASSLDTDSYEQYF.

The chain carries TRBV15 and TRBJ2-5; D not certain. CDR1 and CDR2 (germline): LNHNV, YYDKDF (reference sequence). The CDR3 runs to 16 residues. V lost 0 bases and J lost 5, with 16 bases in between. CDR3 in DNA: TGTGCCACCAGCAGAGATCCTCAGGCGCCTGGGGAGACCCAGTACTTC. This encodes CATSRDPQAPGETQYF.

The V call is TRBV7-9, the J call TRBJ2-7; no clear D gene. Trimming pared 5 bases from V and 3 bases from J, leaving 2 bases between. The CDR3 has 10 amino acids. Per germline, CDR1 SEHNR and CDR2 FQNEAQ (reference sequence). CDR3 bases: TGTGCCAGCAGCCTCTACGAGCAGTACTTC. Its translation: CASSLYEQYF. Using reference TRBV7-9 and TRBJ2-7 for the parts outside the CDR3, the full variable domain is DTGVSQNPRHKITKRGQNVTFRCDPISEHNRLYWYRQTLGQGPEFLTYFQNEAQLEKSRLLSDRFSAERPKGSFSTLEIQRTEQGDSAMYLCASSLYEQYFGPGTRLTVT.

The gene calls are TRBV3-1 (or the pseudogene TRBV3-2) and TRBJ1-5; possibly TRBD1 for D (5 bases). The germline gives CDR1 LGHDT, CDR2 YNNKEL (reference sequence). The ends were cut back, 1 base at V and 2 bases at J, with 6 bases in the middle. The CDR3 totals 14 residues. CDR3 sequence reads: CASSQGGGNQPQHF. CDR3 in DNA: TGTGCCAGCAGCCAAGGAGGGGGCAATCAGCCCCAGCATTTT.

This rearrangement joins TRBV12-5 to TRBJ1-5, with unresolved D. V lost 5 bases, J lost 3 bases, and 11 bases lay in between. The germline CDR1 and CDR2 sequences are LGHNT and FRNRAP. The CDR3 is made up of 14 amino acids. The CDR3 protein is CASGPRSFNQPQHF. The CDR3 coding sequence is TGTGCTAGTGGTCCAAGGTCTTTCAATCAGCCCCAGCATTTT.

A few counts support this clone. The V call is TRBV7-2, the J call TRBJ1-5; D is uncertain. Per germline, CDR1 SGHTA and CDR2 FQGNSA. This CDR3 region has 15 residues. Trimming took 2 bases from V and 0 from J, leaving 8 bases between them. For the CDR3, the DNA is TGTGCCAGCAGCTTATTGGCAACTAGCAATCAGCCCCAGCATTTT. Protein sequence: CASSLLATSNQPQHF.

The CDR3 is CASSLLTGECGYTF. The DNA of the CDR3 is TGTGCCAGCAGCCTCCTGACAGGGGAATGTGGCTACACCTTC. This chain connects TRBV3-1 (or the pseudogene TRBV3-2) to TRBJ1-2; 8 bases are a match to TRBD1. CDR3 size: 14 residues. Germline V gene sequence: CDR1 LGHDT, CDR2 YNNKEL (reference sequence). The J segment lost 7 bases and the V segment lost 4 bases, leaving 8 bases of the junction unmatched.

The chain employs TRBV7-2 and TRBJ2-3; TRBD2 aligns across 8 bases. V was pared by 5 bases and J by 2 bases, with 6 bases of the junction left unmatched. The CDR3 runs 15 residues. Germline V lookup: CDR1 SGHTA, CDR2 FQGNSA. The CDR3 sequence: CASSPIAGPTDTQYF. The CDR3 DNA reads as TGTGCCAGCAGCCCCATAGCGGGGCCCACAGATACGCAGTATTTT.

The chain combines TRBV27 with TRBJ1-1; tentatively, D is TRBD1 (5 bases). Germline loops: CDR1 MNHEY, CDR2 SMNVEV (reference sequence). CDR3 size: 15 residues. Trimming shortened V by 5 bases and J by 3 bases, and 16 bases separated the two germline ends. The CDR3, as DNA: TGTGCCAGCAGTGGACACGAGGGTCGGGACACTGAAGCTTTCTTT. Its translation is CASSGHEGRDTEAFF.

The chain couples TRBV7-6 to TRBJ1-4; D is unresolved. Germline V gene sequence: CDR1 SGHVS, CDR2 FNYEAQ. This CDR3 comprises 15 residues. V lost 5 bases and J 4 bases, leaving 14 bases between the germline ends. The CDR3 coding sequence is TGTGCCAGCAGCGAACTAGCGGGGTTTAATGAAAAACTGTTTTTT. Translation: CASSELAGFNEKLFF.

This rearrangement joins TRBV5-6 to TRBJ1-1; D gene unclear. CDR3 length: 16 residues. V was clipped by 0 bases and J by 8 bases, with 20 bases between them. The germline V gene has CDR1 SGHDT and CDR2 YYEEEE. The CDR3 region has the DNA TGTGCCAGCAGCTTGGATGCGCTAACAGCCCGTGCCGAAGCTTTCTTT. Translated: CASSLDALTARAEAFF.

CDR3 DNA: TGTGCCAGCAGCTTCAGAGGGCATAAAACTGAAGCTTTCTTT. Protein: CASSFRGHKTEAFF. The J gene is TRBJ1-1, the V gene TRBV7-2, with no clear D. The CDR3 covers 14 residues. Trimming stripped 3 bases from V and 5 bases from J, with 13 bases between. Germline CDR1 SGHTA, CDR2 FQGNSA.

The rearrangement uses TRBV5-4 and TRBJ1-1, with D maybe TRBD1 (6 bases). V was trimmed by 2 bases and J by 8 bases, leaving 10 bases between them. This CDR3 spans 12 amino acids. CDR1 SGHNT and CDR2 YYREEE come from the germline V gene (reference sequence). DNA for the CDR3: TGTGCCAGCAGCTTTAACAGGGCCGAAGCTTTCTTT. Protein: CASSFNRAEAFF.

V usage is TRBV14 and J usage is TRBJ2-3; TRBD2 agrees at 8 bases. Germline CDR1 is SGHDN and CDR2 is FVKESK. V shed 1 base and J 4 bases; nucleotides not matched to a gene: 7. This CDR3 region has 16 residues. CDR3 region: CASSQVTSGGADTQYF. The CDR3 DNA follows: TGTGCCAGCAGCCAAGTCACCAGCGGGGGCGCAGATACGCAGTATTTT. Complete variable domain (other parts from reference TRBV14 and TRBJ2-3): EAGVTQFPSHSVIEKGQTVTLRCDPISGHDNLYWYRRVMGKEIKFLLHFVKESKQDESGMPNNRFLAERTGGTYSTLKVQPAELEDSGVYFCASSQVTSGGADTQYFGPGTRLTVL.

The J gene is TRBJ2-5, the V gene TRBV7-8; weak D call: TRBD1 (6 bases). The CDR3 extends over 16 amino acids. Germline V lookup: CDR1 SGHVS, CDR2 FQNEAQ. The germline V and J ends were trimmed by 1 base and 0 bases, with 12 bases remaining between them. Here the CDR3 DNA reads TGTGCCAGCAGCTTAGAGGGCAGGGGTTACCAAGAGACCCAGTACTTC. Translation: CASSLEGRGYQETQYF. The full variable domain, rest sourced from reference TRBV7-8 and TRBJ2-5, is GAGVSQSPRYKVAKRGQDVALRCDPISGHVSLFWYQQALGQGPEFLTYFQNEAQLDKSGLPSDRFFAERPEGSVSTLKIQRTQQEDSAVYLCASSLEGRGYQETQYFGPGTRLLVL.